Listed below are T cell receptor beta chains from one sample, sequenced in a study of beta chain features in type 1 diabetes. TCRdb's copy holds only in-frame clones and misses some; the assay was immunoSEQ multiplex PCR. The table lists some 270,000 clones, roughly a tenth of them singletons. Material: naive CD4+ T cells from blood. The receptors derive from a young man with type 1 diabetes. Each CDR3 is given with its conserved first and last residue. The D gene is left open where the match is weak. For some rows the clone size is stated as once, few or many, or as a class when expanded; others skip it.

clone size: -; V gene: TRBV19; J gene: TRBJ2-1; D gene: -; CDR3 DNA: TGTGCCAGTAGTATAGATCTCGGGGTTGGTGAGCAGTTCTTC; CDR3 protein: CASSIDLGVGEQFF
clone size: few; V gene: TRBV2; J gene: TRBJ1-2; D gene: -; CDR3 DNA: TGTGCCAGCAGTGGAACAGGGCAGTCTGGCTACACCTTC; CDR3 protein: CASSGTGQSGYTF
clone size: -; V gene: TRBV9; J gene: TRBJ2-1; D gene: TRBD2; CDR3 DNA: TGTGCCAGCAGCGCGGGCCCCACTAGCGGAACCAACTACAATGAGCAGTTCTTC; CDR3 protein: CASSAGPTSGTNYNEQFF
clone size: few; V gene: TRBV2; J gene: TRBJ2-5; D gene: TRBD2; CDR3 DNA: TGTGCCAGCTGGGGGGGGTACGAGACCCAGTACTTC; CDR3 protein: CASWGGYETQYF
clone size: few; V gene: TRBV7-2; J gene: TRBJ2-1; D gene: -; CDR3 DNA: TGTGCCAGCAGCTTATACACTGGCAGGGATGAGCAGTTCTTC; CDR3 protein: CASSLYTGRDEQFF
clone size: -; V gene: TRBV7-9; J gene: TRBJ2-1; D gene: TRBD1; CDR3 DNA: TGTGCCAGCAGCTTTAGCCGGGGACAGCTCAATGAGCAGTTCTTC; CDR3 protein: CASSFSRGQLNEQFF
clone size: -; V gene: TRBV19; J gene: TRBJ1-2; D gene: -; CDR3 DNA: TGTGCCAGTAGTATTATCCAGGGCACCTATGGCTACACCTTC; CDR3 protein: CASSIIQGTYGYTF
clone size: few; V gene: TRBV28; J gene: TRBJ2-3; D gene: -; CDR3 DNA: TGTGCCACAGCCCTCGGAGGGGGCAATCAAGATACGCAGTATTTT; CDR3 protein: CATALGGGNQDTQYF
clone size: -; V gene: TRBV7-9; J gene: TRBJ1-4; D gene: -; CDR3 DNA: TGTGCCAGCAGCTTTGGTCGGGTGACTAATGAAAAACTGTTTTTT; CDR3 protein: CASSFGRVTNEKLFF
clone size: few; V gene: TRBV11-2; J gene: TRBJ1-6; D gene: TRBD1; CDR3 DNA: TGTGCCAGCAGCTGGGACAGGGCCTCTTCACCCCTCCACTTT; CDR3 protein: CASSWDRASSPLHF
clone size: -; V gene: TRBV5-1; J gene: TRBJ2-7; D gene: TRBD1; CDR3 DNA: TGCGCCAGCAGCACGTCCGGGACAGGGACTGAGCAGTACTTC; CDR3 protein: CASSTSGTGTEQYF
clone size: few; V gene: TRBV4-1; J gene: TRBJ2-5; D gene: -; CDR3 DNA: TGCGCCAGCAGCCAAGATCGGGTCAGCCAAGAGACCCAGTACTTC; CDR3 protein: CASSQDRVSQETQYF
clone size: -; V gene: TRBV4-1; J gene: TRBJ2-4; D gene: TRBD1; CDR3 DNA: TGCGCCAGCAGCCAAGTGGACAGGATAGCCAAAAACATTCAGTACTTC; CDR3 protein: CASSQVDRIAKNIQYF
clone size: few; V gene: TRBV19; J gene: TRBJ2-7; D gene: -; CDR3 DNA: TGTGCCAGTAGCCCCAGGACGGGAACCTACGAGCAGTACTTC; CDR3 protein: CASSPRTGTYEQYF
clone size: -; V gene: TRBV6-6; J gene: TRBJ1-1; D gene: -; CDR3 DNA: TGTGCCATACGAGGGTTCCCTGGAACTGAAGCTTTCTTT; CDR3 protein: CAIRGFPGTEAFF
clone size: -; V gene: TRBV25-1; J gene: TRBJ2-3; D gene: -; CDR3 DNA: TGTGCCAGCAGAAAGCGGGCCCTCACAGATACGCAGTATTTT; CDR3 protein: CASRKRALTDTQYF
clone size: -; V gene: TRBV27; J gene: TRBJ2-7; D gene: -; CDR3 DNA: TGTGCCAGCAGCCCGACAGAAAACTACGAGCAGTACTTC; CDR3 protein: CASSPTENYEQYF
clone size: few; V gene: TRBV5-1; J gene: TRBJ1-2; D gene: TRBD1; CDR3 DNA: TGCGCCAGCAGCTCCGGACAGGGGGACGGCTACACCTTC; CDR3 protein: CASSSGQGDGYTF
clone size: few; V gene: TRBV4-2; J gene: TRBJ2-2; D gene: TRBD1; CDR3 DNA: TGTGCCAGCAGCCAAGCTTTGACAGGGGGTACCACCGGGGAGCTGTTTTTT; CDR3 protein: CASSQALTGGTTGELFF
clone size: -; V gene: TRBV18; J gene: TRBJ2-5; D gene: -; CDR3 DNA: TGTGCCAGCTCACAGGGACTTTTACAAGAGACCCAGTACTTC; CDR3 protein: CASSQGLLQETQYF
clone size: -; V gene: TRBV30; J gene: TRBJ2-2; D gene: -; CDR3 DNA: TGTGCCTGGAGTGTACTCGCCACCGGGGAGCTGTTTTTT; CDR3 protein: CAWSVLATGELFF
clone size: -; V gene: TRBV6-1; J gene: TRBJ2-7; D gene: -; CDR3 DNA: TGTGCCAGCATTGGCGGGAAGGTACCCTACGAGCAGTACTTC; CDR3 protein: CASIGGKVPYEQYF
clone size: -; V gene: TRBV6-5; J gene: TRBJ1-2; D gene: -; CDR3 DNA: TGTGCCAGCAGTTACACAGCACCCAATCGCTATGGCTACACCTTC; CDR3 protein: CASSYTAPNRYGYTF
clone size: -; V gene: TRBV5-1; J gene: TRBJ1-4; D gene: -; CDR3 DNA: TGCGCCAGCAGGCGTCCGGGTGACGAAAAACTGTTTTTT; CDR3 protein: CASRRPGDEKLFF
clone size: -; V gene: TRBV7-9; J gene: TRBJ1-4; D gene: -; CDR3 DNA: TGTGCCAGCAGCTCACGACAGGACAATGAAAAACTGTTTTTT; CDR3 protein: CASSSRQDNEKLFF
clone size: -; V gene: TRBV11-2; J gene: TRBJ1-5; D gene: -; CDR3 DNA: TGTGCCAGCAGCTTGGGGGCTGGCAATCAGCCCCAGCATTTT; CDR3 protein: CASSLGAGNQPQHF
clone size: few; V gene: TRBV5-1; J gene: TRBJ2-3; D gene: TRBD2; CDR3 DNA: TGCGCCAGCAGCTTAGCGGGGGCCACAGATACGCAGTATTTT; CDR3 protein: CASSLAGATDTQYF
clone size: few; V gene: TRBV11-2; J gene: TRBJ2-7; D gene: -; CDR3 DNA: TGTGCCAGCAGCCCGGAGGATCGGTACGAGCAGTACTTC; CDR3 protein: CASSPEDRYEQYF
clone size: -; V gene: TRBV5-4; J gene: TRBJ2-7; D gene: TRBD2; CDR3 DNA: TGTGCCAGCAGCTTGTCTAGCGGGACCTACTACGAGCAGTACTTC; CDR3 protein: CASSLSSGTYYEQYF
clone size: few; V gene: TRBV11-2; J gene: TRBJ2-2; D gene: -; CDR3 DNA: TGTGCCAGCAGTGGAGGGGCCGGGGAGCTGTTTTTT; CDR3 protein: CASSGGAGELFF
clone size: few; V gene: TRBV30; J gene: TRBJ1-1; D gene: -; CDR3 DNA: TGTGCCTGGTCGCCCCTAACTGAAGCTTTCTTT; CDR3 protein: CAWSPLTEAFF
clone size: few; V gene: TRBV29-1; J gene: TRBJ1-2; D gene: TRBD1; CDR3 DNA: TGCAGCGTTGACTTCACAGGGGGAAATGGCTACACCTTC; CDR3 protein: CSVDFTGGNGYTF
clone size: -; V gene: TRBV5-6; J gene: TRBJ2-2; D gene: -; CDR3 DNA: TGTGCCAGCAGCTTGGAAGGACTCAACACCGGGGAGCTGTTTTTT; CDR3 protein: CASSLEGLNTGELFF
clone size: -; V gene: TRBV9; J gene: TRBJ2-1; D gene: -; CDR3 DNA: TGTGCCAGCAGCGTAGGAGGTGGAGGATACAATGAGCAGTTCTTC; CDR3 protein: CASSVGGGGYNEQFF
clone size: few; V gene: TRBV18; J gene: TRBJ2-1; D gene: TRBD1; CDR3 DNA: TGTGCCAGCTCACCGGACAGGGACAATGAGCAGTTCTTC; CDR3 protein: CASSPDRDNEQFF
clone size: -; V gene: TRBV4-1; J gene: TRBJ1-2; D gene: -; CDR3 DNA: TGCGCCAGCAGCCGAGCCGGGACACTCTATGGCTACACCTTC; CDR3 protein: CASSRAGTLYGYTF
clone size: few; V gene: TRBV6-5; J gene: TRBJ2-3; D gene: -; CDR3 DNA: TGTGCCAGCAGGCGAATTCCTAGCACAGATACGCAGTATTTT; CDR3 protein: CASRRIPSTDTQYF
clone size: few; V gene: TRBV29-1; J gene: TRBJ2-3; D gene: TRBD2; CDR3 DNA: TGCAGCGGGACGGGACTAGCGGGGGGGCGGGCAGATACGCAGTATTTT; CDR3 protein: CSGTGLAGGRADTQYF
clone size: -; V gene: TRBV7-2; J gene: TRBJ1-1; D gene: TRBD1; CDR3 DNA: TGTGCCAGCAGCTCCGGGACAGTTACTGAAGCTTTCTTT; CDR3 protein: CASSSGTVTEAFF
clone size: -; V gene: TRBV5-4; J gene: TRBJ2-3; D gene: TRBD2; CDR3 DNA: TGTGCCAGCAGCGTGAAGGCGGGGGGGCACACAGATACGCAGTATTTT; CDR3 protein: CASSVKAGGHTDTQYF
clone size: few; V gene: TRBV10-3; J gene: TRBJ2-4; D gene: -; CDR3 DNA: TGTGCCATCAGTGACAACAGAGCCAAAAACATTCAGTACTTC; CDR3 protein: CAISDNRAKNIQYF
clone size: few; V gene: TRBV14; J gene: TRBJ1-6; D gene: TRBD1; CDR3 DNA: TGTGCCAGCAGCCGTCAGGGGGGCTATTCACCCCTCCACTTT; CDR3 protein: CASSRQGGYSPLHF
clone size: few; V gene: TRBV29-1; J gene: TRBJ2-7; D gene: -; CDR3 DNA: TGCAGCGTTGCGGCTAGCGCGAACTCCTACGAGCAGTACTTC; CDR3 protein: CSVAASANSYEQYF
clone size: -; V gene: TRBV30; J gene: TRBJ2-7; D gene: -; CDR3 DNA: TGTGCCTGGAGTGTGACAGACCGTGGCGAGCAGTACTTC; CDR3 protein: CAWSVTDRGEQYF
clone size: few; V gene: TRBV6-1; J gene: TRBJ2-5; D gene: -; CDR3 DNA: TGTGCCAGCAGTGTACAGAACCAAGAGACCCAGTACTTC; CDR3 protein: CASSVQNQETQYF
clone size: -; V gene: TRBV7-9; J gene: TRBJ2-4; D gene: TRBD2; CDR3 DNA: TGTGCCAGCAGCCCGAGACTAGCGGGACTAGCCAAAAACATTCAGTACTTC; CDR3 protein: CASSPRLAGLAKNIQYF
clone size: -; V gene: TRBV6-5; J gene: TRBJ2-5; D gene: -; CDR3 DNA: TGTGCCAGCAGTTACCTTGTCCAAGAGACCCAGTACTTC; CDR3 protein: CASSYLVQETQYF
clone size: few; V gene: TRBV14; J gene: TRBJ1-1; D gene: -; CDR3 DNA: TGTGCCAGCAGCCAAGTGGTGGTGGCGGCTGAAGCTTTCTTT; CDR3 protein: CASSQVVVAAEAFF
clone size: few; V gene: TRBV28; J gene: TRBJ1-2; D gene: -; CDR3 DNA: TGTGCCAGCAGTTTGAGGGATGGCTACACCTTC; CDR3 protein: CASSLRDGYTF
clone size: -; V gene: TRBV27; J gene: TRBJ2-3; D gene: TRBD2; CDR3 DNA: TGTGCCAGCAGTTCTAGCGGGGGCCCTAGCACAGATACGCAGTATTTT; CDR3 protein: CASSSSGGPSTDTQYF
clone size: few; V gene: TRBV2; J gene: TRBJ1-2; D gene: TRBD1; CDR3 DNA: TGTGCCAGCAGAGGACAGGGGGCAGAAGGCTATGGCTACACCTTC; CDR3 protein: CASRGQGAEGYGYTF
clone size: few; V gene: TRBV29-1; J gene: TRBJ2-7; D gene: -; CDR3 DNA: TGCAGCGTCAGAGAACAGAGCAGCTCCTACGAGCAGTACTTC; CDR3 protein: CSVREQSSSYEQYF
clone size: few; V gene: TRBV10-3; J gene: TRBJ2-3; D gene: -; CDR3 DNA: TGTGCCACCGACCCCACGGGGGATACGCAGTATTTT; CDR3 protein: CATDPTGDTQYF
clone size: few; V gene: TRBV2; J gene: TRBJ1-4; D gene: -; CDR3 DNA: TGTGCCAGCAGCCAAGGGGGTCACGGTCAAAAGAAGTTTTTT; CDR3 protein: CASSQGGHGQKKFF
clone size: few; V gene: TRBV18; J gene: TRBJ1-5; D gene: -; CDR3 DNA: TGTGCCAGCTCACCAGACAGCTTCAATCAGCCCCAGCATTTT; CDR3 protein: CASSPDSFNQPQHF